A single TCR beta chain is shown here with its context. Methods used by the authors: By means of reference gene primer amplification, nucleated cell counts were estimated. Clones were sequenced by immunoSEQ multiplex PCR, and TCRdb holds only the in-frame ones, with some missing. The V and J calls and clone size are taken from that table; D and trimming were inferred from the DNA. In the table there are 250,000 to 300,000 clones, around 80% of which are singletons. The data were obtained in a study of blood T cell repertoires in COVID-19. Whole-study context: Researchers got acute and convalescent COVID-19 samples from the United States, Italy and Spain. Sample material is recorded as cDNA or gDNA derived from T cells, B-cell-depleted T cells, or PBMCs.

Germline-derived CDR1 and CDR2 are LGHNA and YNFKEQ. Trimming removed 4 bases from V and 5 bases from J, with 11 bases in between. The CDR3 has 13 residues. The specimen sequenced was peripheral blood. The TCR sequence derives from a man in his fifties or sixties with acute or convalescent COVID-19. The chain recombines TRBV4-2 with TRBJ2-5; D remains ambiguous. Here the CDR3 reads CASSPLSYETQYF. The CDR3 region has the DNA TGTGCCAGCAGCCCTCTTAGTTATGAGACCCAGTACTTC.